This entry lists 8 T cell receptor beta chains sequenced from one sample in a study of shared clonotypes between healthy human individuals. In the naive CD8 group, cells lacked CD45RO and were positively selected for CCR7, so terminally differentiated effector memory CD45RA+ cells were left out. TCRdb's copy holds only in-frame clones and misses some; the assay was immunoSEQ multiplex PCR. Among about 600,000 clones listed, 95% to 98% were seen once. Sequencing was carried out using naive CD8+ T cells sorted from blood. These receptors all come from a man under 40 in good health.

This clone was found once. V is TRBV6-5 and J is TRBJ2-1; no firm D call. Germline V gives CDR1 MNHEY, CDR2 SVGAGI. Between the trimmed V and J ends, which lost 0 bases and 1 base, there was a span of 10 bases. This CDR3 contains 16 residues. The CDR3 DNA is TGTGCCAGCAGTTACTCGAGTGACTTGTCCTACAATGAGCAGTTCTTC. This translates into CASSYSSDLSYNEQFF.

This chain links TRBV5-1 with TRBJ2-1; TRBD2 aligns across 13 bases. Trimming took 4 bases from V and 9 from J; bases not matched to a gene: 10. Germline values: CDR1 SGHRS, CDR2 YFSETQ. There are 16 residues in the CDR3. The CDR3 spells CASSQLAGGAAGEQFF. The CDR3 DNA reads TGCGCCAGCAGCCAACTAGCGGGAGGGGCCGCGGGTGAGCAGTTCTTC. The complete variable domain, with remaining parts taken from reference TRBV5-1 and TRBJ2-1, reads KAGVTQTPRYLIKTRGQQVTLSCSPISGHRSVSWYQQTPGQGLQFLFEYFSETQRNKGNFPGRFSGRQFSNSRSEMNVSTLELGDSALYLCASSQLAGGAAGEQFFGPGTRLTVL.

Regarding this clone: This same CDR3 is encoded by further DNA sequences in the sample. The V gene is TRBV6-1, the J gene TRBJ1-1; D ambiguous. The CDR3 consists of 12 residues. The V end was cut by 4 bases, the J end by 6 bases, with 9 bases between. The germline gives CDR1 MNHNS, CDR2 SASEGT. CDR3 in DNA: TGTGCCAGCAGTGGGTCAGGCCCTGAAGCTTTCTTT. Amino acid sequence: CASSGSGPEAFF.

The rearrangement links TRBV6-1 to TRBJ1-5; weak D call: TRBD1 (5 bases). Trimming shortened V by 2 bases and J by 5 bases, and 13 bases separated the two germline ends. Germline CDR1 and CDR2: MNHNS and SASEGT. This CDR3 is built from 15 residues. The CDR3 DNA follows: TGTGCCAGCAGTGAACTCTGGGGGGACGATCAGCCCCAGCATTTT. Its translation: CASSELWGDDQPQHF.

V usage is TRBV5-4 and J usage is TRBJ1-4; no clear D gene. CDR1 is SGHNT and CDR2 is YYREEE in the germline V gene (reference sequence). CDR3 length: 14 residues. Trimming took off 0 bases at V and 7 bases at J, with 10 bases between the two ends. CDR3 DNA: TGTGCCAGCAGCTTGGACACCATTAGTGAAAAACTGTTTTTT. The encoded protein is CASSLDTISEKLFF. Variable domain in full (rest from reference TRBV5-4 and TRBJ1-4): ETGVTQSPTHLIKTRGQQVTLRCSSQSGHNTVSWYQQALGQGPQFIFQYYREEENGRGNFPPRFSGLQFPNYSSELNVNALELDDSALYLCASSLDTISEKLFFGSGTQLSVL.

The rearrangement uses TRBV5-6 and TRBJ2-7, with 8 bases identical to TRBD1. Trimming at V came to 6 bases and at J to 0 bases, leaving 8 bases not matched to a gene. Germline CDR1 reads SGHDT; CDR2 reads YYEEEE. This CDR3 region has 15 residues. The CDR3 DNA is TGTGCCAGCACCCAGGGGGCAGGCGGCTCCTACGAGCAGTACTTC. Amino acid sequence: CASTQGAGGSYEQYF.

This chain joins TRBV29-1 and TRBJ2-7; TRBD1 agrees at 8 bases. CDR1 and CDR2 (germline): SQVTM, ANQGSEA. This CDR3 spans 12 amino acids. J lost 11 bases, V lost 5 bases, and 11 bases had no gene match. CDR3: CSVRDLDRVEYF. Here the CDR3 DNA reads TGCAGCGTTCGAGACCTGGACAGGGTCGAGTACTTC.

Remarks on this clone: Different DNA sequences within this sample yield the same CDR3. The chain joins TRBV15 to TRBJ1-5, with D unclear. The germline CDR1 and CDR2 sequences are LNHNV and YYDKDF (reference sequence). V lost 0 bases and J 0 bases, leaving 6 bases between the germline ends. The CDR3 totals 15 residues. The CDR3: CATSREGNSNQPQHF. CDR3 in DNA: TGTGCCACCAGCAGAGAAGGGAATAGCAATCAGCCCCAGCATTTT. The full variable domain, completed using reference TRBV15 and TRBJ1-5, is DAMVIQNPRYQVTQFGKPVTLSCSQTLNHNVMYWYQQKSSQAPKLLFHYYDKDFNNEADTPDNFQSRRPNTSFCFLDIRSPGLGDTAMYLCATSREGNSNQPQHFGDGTRLSIL.